This entry describes one T cell receptor beta chain. The data derive from a study of blood T cell repertoires in COVID-19. Generated by immunoSEQ multiplex PCR, the TCRdb table keeps only in-frame clones and is missing some. The data show about 250,000 clones, about 86% seen once. CDR3 length: 16 amino acids. Germline-derived CDR1 and CDR2 are SGHRS and YFSETQ. With V trimmed by 4 bases and J by 3 bases, 9 bases remained unmatched. Input material: peripheral blood. This sequence originates from a man in his forties with active or convalescent COVID-19. The chain recombines TRBV5-1 with TRBJ1-5; TRBD1 agrees at 8 bases. The CDR3 DNA sequence: TGCGCCAGCAGCCCTCGGACAGGGTATAACAATCAGCCCCAGCATTTT. Amino acids: CASSPRTGYNNQPQHF.